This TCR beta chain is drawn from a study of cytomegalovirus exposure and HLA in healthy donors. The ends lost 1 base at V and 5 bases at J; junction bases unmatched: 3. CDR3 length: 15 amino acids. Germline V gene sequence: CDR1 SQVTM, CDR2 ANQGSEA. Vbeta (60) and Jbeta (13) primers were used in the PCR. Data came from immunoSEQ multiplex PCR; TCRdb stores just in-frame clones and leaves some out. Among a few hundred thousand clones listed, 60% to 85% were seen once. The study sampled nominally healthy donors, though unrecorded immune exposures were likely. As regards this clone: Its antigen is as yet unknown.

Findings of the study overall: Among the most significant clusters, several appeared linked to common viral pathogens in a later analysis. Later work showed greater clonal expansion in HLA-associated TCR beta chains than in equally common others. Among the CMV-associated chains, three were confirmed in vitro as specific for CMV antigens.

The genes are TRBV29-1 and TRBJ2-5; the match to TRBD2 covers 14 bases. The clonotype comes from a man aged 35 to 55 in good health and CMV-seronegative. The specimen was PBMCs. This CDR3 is CSVEGTSGGIETQYF. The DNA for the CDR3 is TGCAGCGTTGAAGGGACTAGCGGGGGGATTGAGACCCAGTACTTC.